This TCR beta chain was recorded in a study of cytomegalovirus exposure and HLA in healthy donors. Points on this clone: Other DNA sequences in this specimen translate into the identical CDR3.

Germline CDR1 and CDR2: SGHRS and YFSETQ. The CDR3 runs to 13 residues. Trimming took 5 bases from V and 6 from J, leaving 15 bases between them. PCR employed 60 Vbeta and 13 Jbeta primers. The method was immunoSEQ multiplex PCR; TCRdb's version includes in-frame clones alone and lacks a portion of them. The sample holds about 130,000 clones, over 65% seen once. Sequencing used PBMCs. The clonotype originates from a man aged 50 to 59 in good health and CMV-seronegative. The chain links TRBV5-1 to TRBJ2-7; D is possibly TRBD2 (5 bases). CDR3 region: CASSRSSAGEQYV. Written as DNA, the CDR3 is TGCGCCAGCAGTCGGTCTAGTGCGGGCGAGCAGTACGTC.